This T cell receptor beta chain was documented in a study of CD8 T cells in ankylosing spondylitis. About this clonotype: The antigen is not known.

TCRdb re-analysed the 5' RACE reads in MiXCR, keeping a single row per CDR3 protein. The data show about 500,000 distinct CDR3 sequences, approximately 5.3% seen once. Study outcomes and limitations: Ankylosing spondylitis blood seemed to carry a telltale TCR beta motif made of several highly homologous variants. Clones tied to disease were said to be significantly enriched in matched ankylosing spondylitis synovial fluid. Earlier studies detected some motif variants in reactive arthritis synovial fluid and blood.

CDR1 and CDR2 (germline): MNHNS, SASEGT. The CDR3 length is 13 residues. V lost 7 bases to trimming and J lost 6 bases; unmatched junction nucleotides: 9. The chain employs TRBV6-1 and TRBJ2-7; 7 bases map to TRBD1. The material sequenced was blood, either unsorted or a sorted T cell fraction (not recorded which). This clonotype originated in a male donor with ankylosing spondylitis. The CDR3 is CASMGTVPSEQYF. DNA for the CDR3: TGTGCCAGCATGGGGACAGTGCCCTCCGAGCAGTACTTC.